This T cell receptor (beta chain) is from a study of cytomegalovirus exposure and HLA in healthy donors. Study outcomes and limitations: A later analysis reportedly identified an Asian-associated ancestry cluster as carrying fewer N-insertions than the approximately 730-donor mean.

Concerning this clone itself: Its antigen is currently unknown.

With 60 Vbeta and 13 Jbeta primers, the PCR was carried out. Method: immunoSEQ multiplex PCR; TCRdb's copy keeps in-frame clones and lacks some. The data contain 90,000 to 140,000 clones, 80% of them singletons. Germline V gene data show CDR1 as SNHLY and CDR2 as FYNNEI. Trimming removed 6 bases from V and 2 bases from J; junction bases left unmatched: 3. CDR3 length: 14 amino acids. This receptor was identified in a man aged 30-40 years in good health and CMV-seropositive. This chain connects TRBV2 to TRBJ1-2; 10 bases are a match to TRBD1. The material sequenced was PBMCs. The CDR3 nucleotides read TGTGCCAGCAGCCGGACAGGGGGGAACTATGGCTACACCTTC. The encoded protein is CASSRTGGNYGYTF.